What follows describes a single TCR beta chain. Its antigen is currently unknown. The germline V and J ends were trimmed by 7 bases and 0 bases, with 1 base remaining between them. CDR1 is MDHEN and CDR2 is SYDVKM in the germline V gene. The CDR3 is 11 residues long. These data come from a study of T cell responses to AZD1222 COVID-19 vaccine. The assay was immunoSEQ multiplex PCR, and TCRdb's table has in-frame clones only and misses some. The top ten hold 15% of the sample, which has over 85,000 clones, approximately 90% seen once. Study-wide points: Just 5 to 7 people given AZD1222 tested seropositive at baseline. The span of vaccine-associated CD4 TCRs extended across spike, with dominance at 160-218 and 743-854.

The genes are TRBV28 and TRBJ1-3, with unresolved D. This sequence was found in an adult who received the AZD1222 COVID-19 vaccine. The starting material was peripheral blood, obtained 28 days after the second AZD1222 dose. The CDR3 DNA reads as TGTGCCAGCACCTCTGGAAACACCATATATTTT. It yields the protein CASTSGNTIYF.